This note documents a single T cell receptor beta chain sequence. Its recognized antigen is unknown. No quality values exist for individual bases; no much larger clone is one base distant. The sample comes from a study of radiotherapy plus CTLA-4 blockade in lung cancer (dated by TCRdb to between 2018 and 2020). For the study in its entirety: Objective responses were observed in 18% of enrolled patients, and disease control was achieved in around 30%. Here is what the overall study found, with its caveats: After treatment with radiotherapy and ipilimumab, TCR clones that originated in tumors expanded in peripheral blood. The strongest predictors of response were reported to be early dynamic shifts in blood T cell clones along with a rise in serum interferon-beta following radiation.

The study evaluated CTLA-4 blockade (ipilimumab) given together with focal radiation therapy in patients who had chemo-refractory metastatic non-small-cell lung cancer. Library preparation employed the immunoSEQ multiplex PCR assay. TCRdb re-hosts the immuneACCESS table, in-frame sequences only. Its copies lack some clones; in the studies checked, an unresolved V gene accounts for under half of them, and the cause for the rest is not known. In this sample the table shows over 85,000 clones, 80% to 85% of which occur a single time. The top ten clones comprise over 20% of the sample. For CDR1 and CDR2, the germline V gene lists MDHEN and SYDVKM. From the cysteine up to the phenylalanine, the CDR3 has a length of 14 residues. Here the CDR3 DNA is all that survives: 42 bases in frame from base 1. Germline trimming amounts to 5 bases on V and 5 bases on J, with 7 as the count of junction bases outside the gene matches.

Sequencing was performed on peripheral blood, taken from a patient treated with radiotherapy plus ipilimumab. The clonotype was recovered from a human donor with non-small cell lung cancer that progressed on radiotherapy plus ipilimumab. The sequence is built from TRBV28 and TRBJ2-7, with 9 bases aligning to TRBD1. CDR3 reads: CASSHRGRINEQYF. The DNA reads as follows: TGTGCCAGCAGTCACAGGGGGCGCATCAACGAGCAGTACTTC. This CDR3, with the reference TRBV28 and TRBJ2-7 proteins standing in past its ends, gives the full variable domain DVKVTQSSRYLVKRTGEKVFLECVQDMDHENMFWYRQDPGLGLRLIYFSYDVKMKEKGDIPEGYSVSREKKERFSLILESASTNQTSMYLCASSHRGRINEQYFGPGTRLTVT.